This TCR beta chain came from a study of blood T cell repertoires in COVID-19. The study assigned cohorts using participant-reported clinical history. Under the authors' procedure: Estimated nucleated cell counts came from reference gene primer amplification. Clones were sequenced by immunoSEQ multiplex PCR, and TCRdb holds only the in-frame ones, with some missing. V and J calls and clone size are those listed in that table; D and trimming were worked out from the DNA. The sample contains 150,000 to 200,000 clones, roughly 89% of which appear only once. CDR3 length equals 14 residues. CDR1 and CDR2 (germline): SGHRS, YFSETQ. Trimming cost V 0 bases and J 7 bases; bases outside gene matches: 1.

Material for sequencing was PBMCs or T cells enriched from blood (not recorded which). The receptor was derived from a woman in her twenties or thirties who had been exposed to COVID-19. V is TRBV5-1 and J is TRBJ2-1, with 10 bases fitting TRBD1. The CDR3 sequence: CASSLGQGANEQFF. CDR3 nucleotides: TGCGCCAGCAGCTTGGGACAGGGGGCGAATGAGCAGTTCTTC. The variable domain in full, with the rest retrieved from reference TRBV5-1 and TRBJ2-1, is KAGVTQTPRYLIKTRGQQVTLSCSPISGHRSVSWYQQTPGQGLQFLFEYFSETQRNKGNFPGRFSGRQFSNSRSEMNVSTLELGDSALYLCASSLGQGANEQFFGPGTRLTVL.